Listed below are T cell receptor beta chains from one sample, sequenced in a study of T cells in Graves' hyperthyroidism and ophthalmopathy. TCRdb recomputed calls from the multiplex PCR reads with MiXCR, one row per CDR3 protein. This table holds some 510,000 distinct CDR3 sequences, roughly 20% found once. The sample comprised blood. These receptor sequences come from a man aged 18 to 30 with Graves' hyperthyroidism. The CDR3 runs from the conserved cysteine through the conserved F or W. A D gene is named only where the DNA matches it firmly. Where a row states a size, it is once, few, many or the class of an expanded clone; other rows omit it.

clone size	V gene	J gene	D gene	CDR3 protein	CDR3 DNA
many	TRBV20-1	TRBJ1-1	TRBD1	CSALRRGATGRDTEAFF	TGCAGTGCCCTTCGGAGGGGGGCGACAGGGAGGGACACTGAAGCTTTCTTT
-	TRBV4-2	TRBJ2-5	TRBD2	CASSQDVGRGEETQYF	TGTGCCAGCAGCCAAGATGTGGGGCGGGGGGAAGAGACCCAGTACTTC
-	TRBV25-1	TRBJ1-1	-	CASSAPPGGLDTEAFF	TGTGCCAGCAGTGCCCCTCCGGGAGGCTTGGACACTGAAGCTTTCTTT
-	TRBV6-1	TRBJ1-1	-	CASSDGGKVWTEAFF	TGTGCCAGCAGTGACGGGGGCAAGGTATGGACTGAAGCTTTCTTT
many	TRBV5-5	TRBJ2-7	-	CASDYLGGGEQYF	TGTGCCAGCGACTACCTCGGGGGTGGCGAGCAGTACTTC
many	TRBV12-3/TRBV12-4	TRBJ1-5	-	CASSPAGVQPQHF	TGTGCCAGCAGCCCCGCGGGGGTTCAGCCCCAGCATTTT
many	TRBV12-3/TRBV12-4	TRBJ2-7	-	CASSLALAHYEQYF	TGTGCCAGCAGTTTAGCACTAGCCCACTACGAGCAGTACTTC
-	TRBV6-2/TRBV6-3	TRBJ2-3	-	CASSYGGTNTDTQYF	TGTGCCAGCAGTTATGGTGGGACAAACACAGATACGCAGTATTTT
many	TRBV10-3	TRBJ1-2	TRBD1	CAIRGGGEVYGYTF	TGTGCCATCAGAGGAGGGGGCGAGGTCTATGGCTACACCTTC
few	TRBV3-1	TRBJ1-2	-	CASSQVDKGEGYTF	TGTGCCAGCAGCCAAGTGGACAAGGGGGAAGGCTACACCTTC
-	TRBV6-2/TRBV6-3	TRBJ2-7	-	CASSLVLAYDQYF	TGTGCCAGCAGCCTCGTACTAGCCTACGATCAGTACTTC
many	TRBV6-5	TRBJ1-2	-	CASSSRGMVYGYTF	TGTGCCAGCAGTTCCCGGGGCATGGTCTATGGCTACACCTTC
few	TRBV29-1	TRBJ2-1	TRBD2	CSVGGGYEQFF	TGCAGCGTTGGGGGGGGGTATGAGCAGTTCTTC
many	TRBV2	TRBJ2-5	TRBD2	CASSEWASGEDWTQYF	TGTGCCAGCAGTGAATGGGCTAGCGGAGAAGATTGGACCCAGTACTTC
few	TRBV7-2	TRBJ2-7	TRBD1	CASSPDRGGFYEQYF	TGTGCCAGCAGCCCAGACAGGGGAGGATTCTACGAGCAGTACTTC
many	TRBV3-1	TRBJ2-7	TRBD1	CASSLRTGDYEQYF	TGTGCCAGCAGCCTGAGGACAGGGGACTACGAGCAGTACTTC
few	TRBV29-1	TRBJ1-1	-	CSVAGTEAFF	TGCAGCGTGGCGGGCACTGAAGCTTTCTTT
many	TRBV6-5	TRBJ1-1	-	CASMGIVGTEAFF	TGTGCCAGTATGGGTATAGTGGGCACTGAAGCTTTCTTT
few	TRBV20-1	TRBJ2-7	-	CSAREPSGRYEQYF	TGCAGTGCTAGAGAGCCCAGCGGGCGCTACGAGCAGTACTTC
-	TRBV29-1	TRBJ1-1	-	CSARTGSATEAFF	TGCAGCGCCCGGACGGGCTCGGCCACTGAAGCTTTCTTT
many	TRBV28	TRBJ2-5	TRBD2	CASSPTSGGDQETQYF	TGTGCCAGCAGTCCAACTAGCGGGGGGGACCAAGAGACCCAGTACTTC
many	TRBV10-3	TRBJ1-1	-	CAIKRDGNTEAFF	TGTGCCATCAAACGGGACGGGAACACTGAAGCTTTCTTT
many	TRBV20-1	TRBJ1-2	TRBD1	CSASHLQGARDYGYTF	TGCAGTGCTAGTCATCTCCAGGGGGCGCGAGACTATGGCTACACCTTC
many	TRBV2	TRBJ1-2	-	CASTKGTRNYGYTF	TGTGCCAGCACCAAAGGAACACGTAACTATGGCTACACCTTC
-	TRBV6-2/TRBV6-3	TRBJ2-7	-	CASSTFWDPRNYEQYF	TGTGCCAGCAGCACATTCTGGGACCCGAGGAACTACGAGCAGTACTTC
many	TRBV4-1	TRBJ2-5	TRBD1	CASSPRQTGETQYF	TGCGCCAGCAGCCCCCGACAGACAGGGGAGACCCAGTACTTC
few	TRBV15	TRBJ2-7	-	CATSRDFGYEQYF	TGTGCCACCAGCAGAGATTTTGGCTACGAGCAGTACTTC
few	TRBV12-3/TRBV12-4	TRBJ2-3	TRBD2	CASTLRGGASDTQYF	TGTGCCAGCACCCTTCGCGGGGGGGCGTCAGATACGCAGTATTTT
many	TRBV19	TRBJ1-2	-	CASSILATGAANYGYTF	TGTGCCAGTAGTATCCTGGCGACAGGCGCTGCTAACTATGGCTACACCTTC
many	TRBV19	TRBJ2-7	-	CATSDYPYEQYF	TGTGCCACCTCGGACTACCCCTACGAGCAGTACTTC
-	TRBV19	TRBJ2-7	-	CASSWEQGSYEQYF	TGTGCCAGTAGTTGGGAGCAGGGGAGCTACGAGCAGTACTTC
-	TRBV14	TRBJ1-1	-	CASSQFRGVEAFF	TGTGCCAGCAGCCAATTCCGAGGGGTTGAAGCTTTCTTT
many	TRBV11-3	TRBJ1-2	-	CASSLSPRASSGGYTF	TGTGCCAGCAGCTTAAGCCCCCGGGCGAGCAGCGGGGGCTACACCTTC
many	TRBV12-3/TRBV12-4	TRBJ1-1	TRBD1	CASSYGTGATEAFF	TGTGCCAGCAGCTACGGGACAGGAGCCACTGAAGCTTTCTTT
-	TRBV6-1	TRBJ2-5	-	CACSVGETQYF	TGTGCCTGCAGTGTAGGCGAGACCCAGTACTTC
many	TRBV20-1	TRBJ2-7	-	CSASVGTPAVAEQYF	TGCAGTGCTAGCGTCGGGACACCCGCCGTAGCGGAGCAGTACTTC
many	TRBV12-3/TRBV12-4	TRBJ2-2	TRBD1	CASNQGVANTGELFF	TGTGCCAGCAACCAGGGGGTCGCGAACACCGGGGAGCTGTTTTTT
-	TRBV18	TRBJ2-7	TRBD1	CVSSSRDSSYEQYF	TGTGTCAGCTCATCGAGGGACAGCTCCTACGAGCAGTACTTC
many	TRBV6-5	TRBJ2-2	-	CASRLGPDTGELFF	TGTGCCAGCAGACTCGGACCTGACACCGGGGAGCTGTTTTTT
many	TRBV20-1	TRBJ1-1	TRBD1	CSAPDRPGMDTEAFF	TGCAGTGCCCCGGACAGGCCGGGCATGGACACTGAAGCTTTCTTT